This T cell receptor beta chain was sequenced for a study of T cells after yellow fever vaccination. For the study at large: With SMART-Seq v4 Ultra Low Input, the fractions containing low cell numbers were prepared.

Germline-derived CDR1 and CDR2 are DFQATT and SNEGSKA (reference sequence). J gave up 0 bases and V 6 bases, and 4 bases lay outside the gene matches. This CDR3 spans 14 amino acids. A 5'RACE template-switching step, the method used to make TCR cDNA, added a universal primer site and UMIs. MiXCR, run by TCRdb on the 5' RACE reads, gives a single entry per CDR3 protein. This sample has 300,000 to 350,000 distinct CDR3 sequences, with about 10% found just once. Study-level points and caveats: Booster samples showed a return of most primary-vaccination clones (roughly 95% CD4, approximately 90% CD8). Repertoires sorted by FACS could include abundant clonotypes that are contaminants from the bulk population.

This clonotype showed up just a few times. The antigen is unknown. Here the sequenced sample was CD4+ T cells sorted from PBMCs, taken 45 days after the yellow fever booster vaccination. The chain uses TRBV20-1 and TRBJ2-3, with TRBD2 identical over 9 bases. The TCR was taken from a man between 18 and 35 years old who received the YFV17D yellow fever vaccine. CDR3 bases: TGCAGTGCGAGACTAGCGGCCAGCACAGATACGCAGTATTTT. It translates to CSARLAASTDTQYF.